These 15 T cell receptor beta chains were sequenced from one sample in a study of Tregs in tolerant kidney transplant recipients. TCRdb's table, derived via immunoSEQ multiplex PCR, lists solely in-frame clones and lacks some. The sample has more than 95,000 clones; around 91% are singletons. Specimen: CD4+ T cells from blood. Receptor source: a human donor in good health.

This clone was detected a few times. V is TRBV23-1 and J is TRBJ2-7; no firm D call. TRBV23-1 is an ORF; its function is uncertain. V shed 2 bases and J shed 3 bases, with 17 bases lying between them. The length of the CDR3 is 16 residues. CDR3 residues: CASSQPRTGCGYEQYF. In DNA form, the CDR3 reads TGCGCCAGCAGTCAACCGCGTACGGGTTGTGGCTACGAGCAGTACTTC.

J is TRBJ2-2 and V is TRBV7-2; D unclear. Between the trimmed V and J ends, which lost 4 bases and 9 bases, there was a span of 15 bases. The V gene's germline CDR1 is SGHTA and CDR2 FQGNSA. The CDR3 has 14 residues. In DNA form, the CDR3 reads TGTGCCAGCAGCTCCATCGTTGTGAGGCGGGAGCTGTTTTTT. It codes for CASSSIVVRRELFF.

This clone was seen only once. V is TRBV2 and J is TRBJ1-1, with unresolved D. CDR1 is SNHLY and CDR2 is FYNNEI in the germline V gene. V was trimmed by 6 bases and J by 0 bases, leaving 11 bases between them. CDR3 length: 14 residues. CDR3 in amino acids: CASRSDEMNTEAFF. CDR3 DNA: TGTGCCAGCAGGTCGGACGAAATGAACACTGAAGCTTTCTTT.

The chain employs TRBV5-5 and TRBJ2-5, with 9 bases that match TRBD1. J was trimmed by 6 bases and V by 2 bases; bases with no gene match: 5. CDR1 and CDR2 (germline): SGHKS, YYEKEE (reference sequence). CDR3 length: 14 amino acids. CDR3 DNA: TGTGCCAGCAGCTTAGCGGGACAGGGAAAGACCCAGTACTTC. Translating gives CASSLAGQGKTQYF.

The chain employs TRBV9 and TRBJ2-1, with D perhaps matching TRBD1 (5 bases). Germline assignment: CDR1 SGDLS and CDR2 YYNGEE. The CDR3 runs to 15 residues. The V gene lost 0 bases and the J gene lost 5 bases, with 12 bases spanning the gap. CDR3 amino acids: CASSVGVGRDNEQFF. CDR3 nucleotide sequence: TGTGCCAGCAGCGTAGGGGTGGGGCGCGACAATGAGCAGTTCTTC. Variable domain in full (rest from reference TRBV9 and TRBJ2-1): DSGVTQTPKHLITATGQRVTLRCSPRSGDLSVYWYQQSLDQGLQFLIQYYNGEERAKGNILERFSAQQFPDLHSELNLSSLELGDSALYFCASSVGVGRDNEQFFGPGTRLTVL.

V usage is TRBV5-4 and J usage is TRBJ1-2, with 10 bases identical to TRBD1. This CDR3 region has 15 residues. V trimming: 0 bases; J trimming: 6 bases; junction bases outside the gene matches: 5. Germline CDR1 and CDR2: SGHNT and YYREEE (reference sequence). The CDR3 protein is CASSLAGGTGDGYTF. DNA of the CDR3: TGTGCCAGCAGCTTGGCCGGGGGGACAGGGGATGGCTACACCTTC.

This clone was observed a handful of times. The chain uses TRBV5-4 and TRBJ2-7, with a weak D call TRBD2 (5 bases). The CDR3 has 14 residues. From germline, CDR1 is SGHNT and CDR2 YYREEE (reference sequence). The V and J ends lost 6 bases and 2 bases respectively, with 15 bases between them. This CDR3 reads CASKAPEEPYEQYF. The CDR3 DNA is TGTGCCAGCAAAGCTCCGGAGGAACCCTACGAGCAGTACTTC.

The chain has TRBV5-1 and TRBJ2-5; TRBD1 aligns across 7 bases. Germline CDR1 is SGHRS and CDR2 is YFSETQ. This CDR3 is 13 amino acids long. After removal of 4 bases from V and 5 bases from J, the junction contained 5 bases not matched to a gene. This CDR3 reads CASSRRGPETQYF. The CDR3 DNA reads TGCGCCAGCAGCCGTAGGGGGCCCGAGACCCAGTACTTC.

This chain uses TRBV9 with TRBJ2-3; D is unclear. CDR3 size: 16 residues. Trimming removed 2 bases at V and 0 bases at J, with 13 bases between. Looked up from germline, CDR1 is SGDLS and CDR2 is YYNGEE. In DNA form, the CDR3 reads TGTGCCAGCAGCGTCCAGGCAGCCCATAGCACAGATACGCAGTATTTT. Encoded protein: CASSVQAAHSTDTQYF.

This sequence joins TRBV7-8 and TRBJ2-7; D is unresolved. The V end was cut by 0 bases, the J end by 2 bases, with 11 bases between. Germline V gene sequence: CDR1 SGHVS, CDR2 FQNEAQ. This CDR3 is built from 15 residues. The CDR3 spells CASSLALGPPYEQYF. As DNA, the CDR3 is TGTGCCAGCAGCTTAGCGCTGGGTCCCCCCTACGAGCAGTACTTC.

The chain has TRBV5-1 and TRBJ1-2; 8 bases map to TRBD1. V was pared by 4 bases and J by 8 bases, with 13 bases of the junction left unmatched. The CDR3 totals 15 residues. CDR1 and CDR2 (germline): SGHRS, YFSETQ. The CDR3 nucleotides read TGCGCCAGCAGCCTATCTCCGGAGACAGGGGTAGGCTACACCTTC. It translates to CASSLSPETGVGYTF.

The chain links TRBV5-5 to TRBJ2-6; unclear D gene. The V gene's germline CDR1 is SGHKS and CDR2 YYEKEE (reference sequence). V was cut by 2 bases and J by 1 base, with 7 bases left in between. The CDR3 runs to 15 residues. The CDR3 loop is CASSFVGSGANVLTF. CDR3 nucleotide sequence: TGTGCCAGCAGCTTCGTGGGGTCTGGGGCCAACGTCCTGACTTTC. Full variable domain (missing parts from reference TRBV5-5 and TRBJ2-6): DAGVTQSPTHLIKTRGQQVTLRCSPISGHKSVSWYQQVLGQGPQFIFQYYEKEERGRGNFPDRFSARQFPNYSSELNVNALLLGDSALYLCASSFVGSGANVLTFGAGSRLTVL.

The CDR3 nucleotides are TGTGCCAGCAGCGACAGGGCCCAAGGGGGAAACACCATATATTTT. Protein product: CASSDRAQGGNTIYF. The gene calls are TRBV25-1 and TRBJ1-3; 7 nucleotides line up with TRBD1. The germline V gene has CDR1 MGHDK and CDR2 SYGVNS. The CDR3 is 15 amino acids. V dropped 6 bases and J dropped 4; count of bases not matched to a gene: 9. Full variable domain (missing parts from reference TRBV25-1 and TRBJ1-3): EADIYQTPRYLVIGTGKKITLECSQTMGHDKMYWYQQDPGMELHLIHYSYGVNSTEKGDLSSESTVSRIRTEHFPLTLESARPSHTSQYLCASSDRAQGGNTIYFGEGSWLTVV.

The chain carries TRBV19 and TRBJ1-1; D remains unclear. Trimming took off 3 bases at V and 1 base at J, with 12 bases between the two ends. CDR1 is LNHDA, CDR2 SQIVND, per germline (reference sequence). The CDR3 extends over 15 amino acids. CDR3 region: CASSMQATGNTEAFF. The CDR3 DNA reads TGTGCCAGTAGTATGCAGGCGACGGGGAACACTGAAGCTTTCTTT.

The chain employs TRBV5-1 and TRBJ1-6; 9 nucleotides align to TRBD1. The ends lost 1 base at V and 7 bases at J; junction bases unmatched: 6. This CDR3 is 16 amino acids long. Germline V gene sequence: CDR1 SGHRS, CDR2 YFSETQ. CDR3 sequence (DNA): TGCGCCAGCAGCTTGATGACAGGGGGTGGCAATTCACCCCTCCACTTT. Its protein is CASSLMTGGGNSPLHF.